Below, one T cell receptor (beta chain) is given with its context. Only in-frame clones appear in the TCRdb table, and some are missing; sequencing was by immunoSEQ multiplex PCR. Altogether roughly 10,000 clones are present, roughly 84% being singletons, with the ten largest covering 5% to 8%. The data derive from a study of blood T cell dynamics during melanoma immunotherapy. Time point indicated: week 3, after first cycle of checkpoint inhibitor. The germline CDR1 and CDR2 sequences are LNHDA and SQIVND (reference sequence). The junction had 2 bases not matched to a gene; V was cut back by 7 bases and J by 1 base. The CDR3 is 14 residues long.

The receptor was derived from a human donor with melanoma. The specimen was blood, collected from a patient treated with checkpoint blockade. V gene TRBV19 combines with J gene TRBJ2-2, with 8 bases aligning to TRBD2. Here the CDR3 reads CASNRGGNTGELFF. The CDR3 coding sequence is TGTGCCAGTAACCGGGGGGGGAACACCGGGGAGCTGTTTTTT.